The T cell receptor beta chain under discussion was sequenced for a study of blood T cell repertoires in COVID-19. V was trimmed by 6 bases and J by 11 bases, leaving 7 bases between them. The CDR3 consists of 10 residues. Germline CDR1 and CDR2: SNHLY and FYNNEI. This clone appeared a single time. A much larger clone lies a single base off, so this may be a read error. Only in-frame clones appear in the TCRdb table, and some are missing; sequencing was by immunoSEQ multiplex PCR. The sample consists of about half a million clones, approximately 89% of them appearing once. The receptor's source is a man younger than 35 with COVID-19, enrolled during active disease. Specimen: peripheral blood. This sequence joins TRBV2 and TRBJ2-2, with a weak D call TRBD2 (6 bases). DNA for the CDR3: TGTGCCAGCAGGCGGGGAGAGCTGTTTTTT. Its protein is CASRRGELFF.